These T cell receptor beta chains were read from a single sample in a study of T cell responses to AZD1222 COVID-19 vaccine. Here immunoSEQ multiplex PCR was the method, and the copy in TCRdb shows in-frame clones only, minus some. The data show roughly 170,000 clones, with roughly 94% seen just once and 1.5% to 2% held by the top ten. The sample consisted of peripheral blood, taken 28 days after the second AZD1222 dose. These receptors were obtained from an adult who received the AZD1222 COVID-19 vaccine. Both conserved end residues are part of each CDR3. A D gene is named only where the DNA matches it firmly. Clone size is not always given. Where it is, it says once, few, many or a class for expanded clones.

clone_size j_call v_call d_call cdr3_nt cdr3_aa
NA TRBJ2-7 TRBV27 NA TGTGCCAGCAGTGACACCTACGAGCAGTACTTC CASSDTYEQYF
NA TRBJ1-2 TRBV28 NA TGTGCCAGCAGTCCCAGGTACTATGGCTACACCTTC CASSPRYYGYTF
NA TRBJ2-7 TRBV27 NA TGTGCCAGCAGTTTATCCGGGGTATACTACGAGCAGTACTTC CASSLSGVYYEQYF
NA TRBJ1-4 TRBV25-1 TRBD1 TGTGCCAGCAGTGTCCCGGACAGGGAGGGGGAAAAACTGTTTTTT CASSVPDREGEKLFF
NA TRBJ1-3 TRBV2 NA TGTGCCAGCAGTCCCCAGGGACTTGCTGGAAACACCATATATTTT CASSPQGLAGNTIYF
NA TRBJ2-1 TRBV7-9 NA TGTGCCAGCAGCTTAGCTCAGGTGCGGGAAGGTTACAATGAGCAGTTCTTC CASSLAQVREGYNEQFF
NA TRBJ2-5 TRBV5-5 TRBD2 TGTGCCAGCAGCTCCCCCGCGGGAGCGGGGGGGCAAGAGACCCAGTACTTC CASSSPAGAGGQETQYF
once TRBJ1-1 TRBV4-1 NA TGCGCCAGCAGCGCACTTATCAGGGTTTTGGACACTGAAGCTTTCTTT CASSALIRVLDTEAFF
once TRBJ2-3 TRBV2 TRBD2 TGTGCCAGCAGGCTGACTAGCGGCACAGATACGCAGTATTTT CASRLTSGTDTQYF
NA TRBJ1-6 TRBV5-6 NA TGTGCCAGCAGCTTCACGTGGGGCCCCCAGGTTGGGTCACCCCTCCACTTT CASSFTWGPQVGSPLHF
once TRBJ2-7 TRBV27 TRBD2 TGTGCCAGCAGTGACCTAGCGGGGGGCGCCTACGAGCAGTACTTC CASSDLAGGAYEQYF
NA TRBJ2-1 TRBV3-1/TRBV3-2 TRBD2 TGTGCCAGCAGCGCGGGACTAGCGGGAGTTTTCTATGAGCAGTTCTTC CASSAGLAGVFYEQFF
once TRBJ1-1 TRBV11-2 TRBD1 TGTGCCAGCAGCTTGGAACGAGGGGGCCGCACTGAAGCTTTCTTT CASSLERGGRTEAFF
once TRBJ2-7 TRBV6-5 TRBD2 TGTGCCAGCAGTTCGACTAGCGGGATACTAGGCGAGCAGTACTTC CASSSTSGILGEQYF
NA TRBJ2-5 TRBV10-1 NA TGCGCCAGCAGAACAATAGCCACTCTGGGACCCGGGGGAGAGACCCAGTACTTC CASRTIATLGPGGETQYF
NA TRBJ1-4 TRBV19 NA TGTGCCAGTAGTATTGTGGCATCTGAAAAACTGTTTTTT CASSIVASEKLFF
NA TRBJ2-7 TRBV7-6 NA TGTGCCAGCAGCTTAGAGGCGGGGAGATTTTACGAGCAGTACTTC CASSLEAGRFYEQYF
NA TRBJ2-2 TRBV6-1 NA TGTGCCAGCAGTGAAGGGACCTTGGGGCATACGAACACCGGGGAGCTGTTTTTT CASSEGTLGHTNTGELFF
NA TRBJ2-1 TRBV4-1 TRBD2 TGCGCCAGCAGCAGCCAGCGGGGGCTCACTGAGCAGTTCTTC CASSSQRGLTEQFF
NA TRBJ2-5 TRBV7-9 NA TGTGCCAGCAGCCGCGGACAGGGAGGGGAGACCCAGTACTTC CASSRGQGGETQYF
NA TRBJ1-2 TRBV6-5 TRBD1 TGTGCCAGTACCAGGGGGAGGGCCGCTAACTATGGCTACACCTTC CASTRGRAANYGYTF
NA TRBJ1-1 TRBV6-2/TRBV6-3 NA TGTGCCAGCAGTACGCCCGGGGGGCATAAGGACCAGAAGAACACTGAAGCTTTCTTT CASSTPGGHKDQKNTEAFF
NA TRBJ1-3 TRBV6-5 NA TGTGCCAGCAGTTACTCCCTGACAGTTGGAAACACCATATATTTT CASSYSLTVGNTIYF
NA TRBJ1-4 TRBV6-6 NA TGTGCCAGCCAACTTGGGCCAGAGGGAAAACTGTTTTTT CASQLGPEGKLFF
NA TRBJ2-1 TRBV9 NA TGTGCCAGCAGCGGACCGGGACAAGGGACCTACAATGAGCAGTTCTTC CASSGPGQGTYNEQFF
NA TRBJ2-2 TRBV20-1 NA TGCAGTGCTTACAACGGGGAGCTGTTTTTT CSAYNGELFF
NA TRBJ2-1 TRBV12-3/TRBV12-4 NA TGTGCCAGCAGTCCCGGGACTGAGCAGTTCTTC CASSPGTEQFF
NA TRBJ2-1 TRBV11-3 TRBD1 TGTGCCAGCAGCCAGGGACAGGGCCAATGGGGTGAGCAGTTCTTC CASSQGQGQWGEQFF
NA TRBJ1-1 TRBV29-1 TRBD1 TGCAGCGGCAAACAGGGGGAGAACACTGAAGCTTTCTTT CSGKQGENTEAFF